This TCR beta chain was identified during a study of blood T cell repertoires in COVID-19. Study-level information: Donors in the United States, Italy and Spain gave samples during acute or convalescent COVID-19.

Per the original data handling: Reference gene primer amplification yielded estimated nucleated cell counts. Here immunoSEQ multiplex PCR was the method, and the copy in TCRdb shows in-frame clones only, minus some. V, J and clone size are taken as reported in that table, and D and trimming were inferred from the DNA itself. The sample holds 220,000 or so clones, approximately 85% seen once. The CDR3 has 19 amino acids. After removal of 5 bases from V and 5 bases from J, the junction contained 20 bases not matched to a gene. The germline V gene has CDR1 SGHAT and CDR2 FQNNGV. Sequencing was performed on peripheral blood. V gene TRBV11-2 combines with J gene TRBJ2-3, with 9 nucleotides matching TRBD2. The origin of this receptor is a man aged 45-65 years who had recovered from COVID-19. This CDR3 is CASSPNRGLAGRFRDTQYF. In nucleotides, the CDR3 is TGTGCCAGCAGCCCCAACCGGGGGCTAGCGGGGCGTTTTCGAGATACGCAGTATTTT.